The rows below give T cell receptor beta chains drawn from one sample of a study of vaccination and CD4 T cells after COVID-19. Via MiXCR, TCRdb re-called the PCR reads, giving one row per CDR3 protein. The table includes about 18,000 distinct CDR3 sequences, around 30% detected once. These receptors are not linked to any known antigen. Sequencing was done on a sample of cultured CD4+ T cells from blood. These receptors were taken from a human donor with COVID-19. Each CDR3 is given with its conserved first and last residue. The D gene is left open where the match is weak. Expanded clones get a size class; other rows say once, few or many, or leave the size out.

abundance,v_gene,d_gene,j_gene,CDR3nt,CDR3aa
.,TRBV5-1,.,TRBJ1-1,TGCGCCAGCAGCTTAACAGGCCCGGGAGCTTTCTTT,CASSLTGPGAFF
.,TRBV2,TRBD2,TRBJ2-7,TGTGCCAGCGAGACAGCGGGGGGGCGAGAGCAGTACTTC,CASETAGGREQYF
few,TRBV7-8,.,TRBJ1-3,TGTGCCAGCAGCTTAGCAGGACCGACCTCTGGAAACACCATATATTTT,CASSLAGPTSGNTIYF
medium-sized,TRBV24-1,.,TRBJ1-2,TGTGCCACCAGTGATGAACGGGGGGGCTACACCTTC,CATSDERGGYTF
few,TRBV7-3,TRBD1,TRBJ1-4,TGTGCCAGCAGCGGCCAAAGGGCCGGACAGGCAACTAATGAAAAACTGTTTTTT,CASSGQRAGQATNEKLFF
.,TRBV2,.,TRBJ1-1,TGTGCCAGCCGGGGAATGAACACTGAAGCTTTCTTT,CASRGMNTEAFF
.,TRBV27,.,TRBJ2-6,TGTGCCAGCAGTTTGCTACCGGGGATCAGCTCTGGGGCCAACGTCCTGACTTTC,CASSLLPGISSGANVLTF
.,TRBV7-2,TRBD2,TRBJ2-2,TGTGCCAGCAGCTTATCCAGCGGGGGGGTAAACACCGGGGAGCTGTTTTTT,CASSLSSGGVNTGELFF
.,TRBV11-3,.,TRBJ1-2,TGTGCCAGCAGCCAAGGGGGGAATGGCTACACCTTC,CASSQGGNGYTF
.,TRBV10-3,TRBD1,TRBJ2-3,TGTGCCATCAGTGAGTCTCTTGGGACAGGGCTCACAGATACGCAGTATTTT,CAISESLGTGLTDTQYF
.,TRBV7-9,TRBD1,TRBJ2-7,TGTGCCAGCAGCGTAACCGGGACAGGGGCCTACGAGCAGTACTTC,CASSVTGTGAYEQYF
.,TRBV5-1,TRBD1,TRBJ2-7,TGCGCCAGCAGACTGGACAGGTACGAGCAGTACTTC,CASRLDRYEQYF
.,TRBV9,.,TRBJ1-6,TGTGCCAGCAGCGGGACAGAGAATTCACCCCTCCACTTT,CASSGTENSPLHF
few,TRBV11-3,.,TRBJ1-6,TGTGCCAGCAGCTTGGGCAGGGTTAATTCACCCCTCCACTTT,CASSLGRVNSPLHF
.,TRBV20-1,.,TRBJ1-2,TGCAGTGCAAGAGAAGCCTCGGGAGAGTACACCTTC,CSAREASGEYTF
.,TRBV7-9,.,TRBJ2-7,TGTGCCAGCAGCTTAACAGTGAACGAGCAGTACTTC,CASSLTVNEQYF
few,TRBV6-4,.,TRBJ1-5,TGTTTCATAGTGGGGGCCAATCAGCCCCAGCATTTT,CFIVGANQPQHF
.,TRBV12-3/TRBV12-4,TRBD1,TRBJ1-4,TGTGCCAGCAGTGTCGACAGGGGGCGGGTTGAAAAACTGTTTTTT,CASSVDRGRVEKLFF
.,TRBV7-8,TRBD1,TRBJ2-6,TGTGCCAGCAGCTCCCTCGGGCAGGGGGCGCTTTCTGGGGCCAACGTCCTGACTTTC,CASSSLGQGALSGANVLTF
few,TRBV27,.,TRBJ2-7,TGTGCCAGCAGTTTAACTAGATGGAGCTACGAGCAGTACTTC,CASSLTRWSYEQYF
.,TRBV25-1,.,TRBJ1-4,TGTGCCAGCATAGCCCCCGGTGGGGGTGAAAAACTGTTTTTT,CASIAPGGGEKLFF
.,TRBV25-1,.,TRBJ2-2,TGTGCCAGCAACCAATTAAGGGGGGGGGAGCTGTTTTTT,CASNQLRGGELFF
.,TRBV6-1,.,TRBJ2-1,TGTGCCACGGGTGGACCCCTCTCCTACAATGAGCAGTTCTTC,CATGGPLSYNEQFF
few,TRBV10-1,TRBD1,TRBJ2-7,TGCGCCAGCAGGATGGGGCAGGGGGCGCGAGAGCAGTACTTC,CASRMGQGAREQYF
.,TRBV5-6,TRBD2,TRBJ2-3,TGTGCCAGCAGCACCGGGACTAGCGGACACACAGATACGCAGTATTTT,CASSTGTSGHTDTQYF
few,TRBV4-1,.,TRBJ1-5,TGCGCCAGCAGCCAAGGGCAGGGAGGCAATCAGCCCCAGCATTTT,CASSQGQGGNQPQHF
few,TRBV15,.,TRBJ2-5,TGTGCCACTTCCCCCACGATCAAGACCCAGTACTTC,CATSPTIKTQYF
.,TRBV2,.,TRBJ2-7,TGTGCCAGCAGTGAATGGTGGGACATAATACCCTACGAGCAGTACTTC,CASSEWWDIIPYEQYF
.,TRBV5-1,TRBD1,TRBJ2-5,TGCGCCAGCAGCGACGGGACAGGGGGGAGCGAGACCCAGTACTTC,CASSDGTGGSETQYF
.,TRBV6-1,TRBD1,TRBJ1-1,TGTGCCAGCAGTCGACAGGGGACTGAAGCTTTCTTT,CASSRQGTEAFF
.,TRBV6-1,.,TRBJ2-2,TGTGCCAGCAGTGGCCGGACAGTTCCGAACACCGGGGAGCTGTTTTTT,CASSGRTVPNTGELFF
few,TRBV6-1,.,TRBJ2-4,TGTGCCAGCAGTAAACCGGGAACAAACATTCAGTACTTC,CASSKPGTNIQYF
.,TRBV10-3,.,TRBJ2-1,TGTGCCATCAGTGCTAGGGACACCTACAATGAGCAGTTCTTC,CAISARDTYNEQFF
few,TRBV19,TRBD1,TRBJ1-5,TGTGCCAGTAGTATGTGGGGACAGGGTGGCAATCAGCCCCAGCATTTT,CASSMWGQGGNQPQHF
.,TRBV7-9,.,TRBJ2-7,TGTGCCAGCAGCCAACCCCGAAGCCAGGAGCAGTACTTC,CASSQPRSQEQYF
.,TRBV11-2,TRBD2,TRBJ2-5,TGTGCCAGCAGCTTACCAACTAGCGGGGGACAAGAGACCCAGTACTTC,CASSLPTSGGQETQYF
few,TRBV2,TRBD1,TRBJ1-1,TGTGCCAGCAGTGGAGGGACAGTTGAAGCTTTCTTT,CASSGGTVEAFF
.,TRBV6-1,TRBD1,TRBJ2-7,TGTGCCAGCACCCATAGCCCCGGCGGATCGACAGGGGCCTACGAGCAGTACTTC,CASTHSPGGSTGAYEQYF
.,TRBV29-1,TRBD1,TRBJ1-1,TGCAGCGTCCGGGACAGGGGGATGAACGCTGAAGCTTTCTTT,CSVRDRGMNAEAFF
.,TRBV6-1,.,TRBJ2-7,TGTGCCAGCAGAAGCCAGAACGAGCAGTACTTC,CASRSQNEQYF
.,TRBV20-1,.,TRBJ2-7,TGCAGTGCTAGAGCTGCTGGACAGAACTACGAGCAGTACTTC,CSARAAGQNYEQYF